This TCR beta chain was identified during a study of OX40 agonist ivuxolimab in advanced cancers. General study results and limits: Relatively little clonal expansion, among the lowest observed, appeared in partial responders at 0.1-3.0 mg/kg.

The CDR3 extends over 17 amino acids. Germline lookup yields CDR1 SGHTA and CDR2 FQGNSA. V lost 1 base, J lost 2 bases, and 8 bases stayed unmatched. The data were produced by immunoSEQ multiplex PCR, yet TCRdb's version contains in-frame clones alone and is incomplete. Here the sample spans some 110,000 clones, about nine tenths being singletons. About this clone: Its antigen is unknown.

Autoimmune disease history or systemic immunosuppression was exclusionary. Baseline, cycle 4 day 1, and cycle 7 day 1 were the blood sampling points. The specimen comprised CD4+ or CD8+ T cells sorted from blood, sampled in a trial of the OX40 agonist ivuxolimab. This TCR was recovered from an adult with an advanced solid tumor such as melanoma, head and neck, liver or kidney cancer. The J gene is TRBJ2-5, the V gene TRBV7-2, with TRBD1 matching over 9 bases. CDR3 protein: CASSLGTDRGQQETQYF. The CDR3 DNA sequence: TGTGCCAGCAGCTTAGGAACGGACAGGGGTCAACAAGAGACCCAGTACTTC.